This TCR beta chain was found in a study of blood T cell repertoires in COVID-19 (dated by TCRdb to 2019 to 2021). Looking at the study overall: Samples covering the acute and convalescent phases of COVID-19 were provided by collaborators in the United States, Italy and Spain. Where available, HLA class I and class II types were taken from metadata supplied by the sample provider and were not determined by assay-based typing. The material from the prospective study consisted of cDNA or gDNA derived from T cells, B-cell-depleted T cells, or PBMCs. Samples came from the ongoing ImmuneRACE study (first 160 participants) plus 1,254 subjects from 6 global collaborators. The repertoires were released in a freely available public database intended as a resource for research on the immune response to SARS-CoV-2. Sample metadata almost always included a de-identified subject ID, COVID-19 status, age in years and sex. Deeply sampled blood TCRbeta repertoires from subjects exposed to, actively infected with, or recovered from COVID-19 were included in the dataset. Overall study results and their limits: The quantity of clinical and demographic metadata differed by source and by participant and was supplied without curation.

Notes on this clone: Its antigen target is currently unknown. The sample holds no much larger clone one base away, and base qualities are not on file.

One collaborating source in Seattle enrolled patients during active infection and followed them longitudinally through the course of disease. Collaborating institutions collected whole blood in K2EDTA tubes following their own protocols. For TCRbeta analysis, collaborators shipped samples as frozen whole blood, isolated PBMCs, or DNA extracted from either of those sample types. TCRbeta CDR3 regions were amplified from genomic DNA using the immunoSEQ Assay, a bias-controlled multiplex PCR. Processing in the source paper ran as follows. The number of nucleated cells in each sample was estimated from the amplification of reference gene primers within the assay. Sequence reads were collapsed and filtered to measure the absolute abundance of every unique TCRbeta CDR3 rearrangement. For each sample, productive Simpson clonality was calculated by taking the square root of Simpson's diversity index across productive rearrangements. The table was pulled from immuneACCESS by TCRdb, which kept in-frame rearrangements only. Such tables lose some clones; where checked, under half of the loss comes from unresolved V genes, and the rest has no known cause. The V and J calls and clone size come from that table; D and trimming were worked out from the DNA. This sample is represented by some 250,000 clones; roughly nine tenths of them were singletons. Of the sample, more than 10% falls within the top ten clones.

V loses 2 bases, J loses 2 bases, and the germline ends lie 9 bases apart. From a lookup of the germline V gene, CDR1 and CDR2 are KGHSH and LQKENI. The CDR3 measures 14 amino acids from cysteine to phenylalanine. Only CDR3 DNA remains: 42 bases, in frame from the first base. The sequence is built from TRBV18 and TRBJ1-2; the D region possibly corresponds to TRBD1 (6 bases align). The TCR comes from a woman under 40 with COVID-19, enrolled during active disease. Sample: peripheral blood. The CDR3 has the sequence CASSPNRVNYGYTF. Read as DNA, the sequence is TGTGCCAGCTCACCAAACAGGGTGAACTATGGCTACACCTTC.